The clone carrying this T cell receptor beta chain was seen a few times. Investigators amplified TCR beta CDR3 regions from RNA transcripts. RT-PCR with HTBI primers came first, then second-round multiplex PCR. Each CDR3 protein gets one entry after TCRdb re-called the multiplex PCR reads with MiXCR. There are 300,000 to 350,000 distinct CDR3 sequences in the sample; 15% to 20% occur only once, and roughly 12% lies in the top ten. This sample stems from a study of Graves' ophthalmopathy and Graves' hyperthyroidism. V dropped 5 bases and J dropped 5; count of bases not matched to a gene: 17. The CDR3 has 18 amino acids. The germline V gene encodes CDR1 SGHAT and CDR2 FQNNGV.

Specimen: peripheral blood. The chain links TRBV11-2 to TRBJ1-1; 10 positions match TRBD1. The sequence was collected from an adult man with Graves' ophthalmopathy. This CDR3 reads CASSLGRTGGLGMTEAFF. The CDR3 DNA reads TGTGCCAGCAGCCTAGGCCGGACAGGGGGACTAGGAATGACTGAAGCTTTCTTT.